Each of the 4 T cell receptor beta chains below was sequenced from the same sample in a study of blood T cell repertoires in COVID-19. The method was immunoSEQ multiplex PCR; TCRdb's version includes in-frame clones alone and lacks a portion of them. The data hold 190,000 or so clones, with roughly 86% observed a single time. The specimen was PBMCs or T cells enriched from blood (not recorded which). These receptors were obtained from a man aged 18 to 35 with acute COVID-19.

The chain combines TRBV3-1 (or the pseudogene TRBV3-2) with TRBJ1-1; no reliable D call. Trimming removed 4 bases at V and 2 bases at J, with 8 bases between. The CDR3 has 13 residues. Germline V gene lookup returns CDR1 LGHDT and CDR2 YNNKEL (reference sequence). Written as DNA, the CDR3 is TGTGCCAGCAGCCCCAGCGTAAACACTGAAGCTTTCTTT. Protein: CASSPSVNTEAFF.

The J gene is TRBJ1-3, the V gene TRBV5-3; 7 bases map to TRBD1. TRBV5-3 is noted as an ORF with a role that remains uncertain. CDR3 length: 17 amino acids. V lost 2 bases and J lost 2; bases outside the gene matches: 10. The CDR3 DNA sequence: TGTGCCAGAAGCTTAGGGCAGGGGGACGAAGCTGGAAACACCATATATTTT. It codes for CARSLGQGDEAGNTIYF.

This clone was detected only once. This chain connects TRBV7-9 to TRBJ2-2, with TRBD2 matching 9 bases. The V segment lost 4 bases and the J segment 1 base; nucleotides outside the gene matches: 7. This CDR3 is 17 amino acids long. The germline V gene encodes CDR1 SEHNR and CDR2 FQNEAQ (reference sequence). The CDR3 here is CASSSGSAGGNTGELFF. The CDR3 nucleotides are TGTGCCAGCAGCTCGGGATCAGCGGGAGGGAACACCGGGGAGCTGTTTTTT. The variable domain in full, with the rest retrieved from reference TRBV7-9 and TRBJ2-2, is DTGVSQNPRHKITKRGQNVTFRCDPISEHNRLYWYRQTLGQGPEFLTYFQNEAQLEKSRLLSDRFSAERPKGSFSTLEIQRTEQGDSAMYLCASSSGSAGGNTGELFFGEGSRLTVL.

The rearrangement joins TRBV11-3 to TRBJ2-7; maybe TRBD1 (7 bases). The CDR3 is 12 residues long. CDR1 and CDR2 from the germline V gene are SGHNT and YENEEA. CDR3 coding DNA: TGTGCTTCCCAGGGGGGATTGGGCGAGCAGTACTTC. The encoded protein is CASQGGLGEQYF.